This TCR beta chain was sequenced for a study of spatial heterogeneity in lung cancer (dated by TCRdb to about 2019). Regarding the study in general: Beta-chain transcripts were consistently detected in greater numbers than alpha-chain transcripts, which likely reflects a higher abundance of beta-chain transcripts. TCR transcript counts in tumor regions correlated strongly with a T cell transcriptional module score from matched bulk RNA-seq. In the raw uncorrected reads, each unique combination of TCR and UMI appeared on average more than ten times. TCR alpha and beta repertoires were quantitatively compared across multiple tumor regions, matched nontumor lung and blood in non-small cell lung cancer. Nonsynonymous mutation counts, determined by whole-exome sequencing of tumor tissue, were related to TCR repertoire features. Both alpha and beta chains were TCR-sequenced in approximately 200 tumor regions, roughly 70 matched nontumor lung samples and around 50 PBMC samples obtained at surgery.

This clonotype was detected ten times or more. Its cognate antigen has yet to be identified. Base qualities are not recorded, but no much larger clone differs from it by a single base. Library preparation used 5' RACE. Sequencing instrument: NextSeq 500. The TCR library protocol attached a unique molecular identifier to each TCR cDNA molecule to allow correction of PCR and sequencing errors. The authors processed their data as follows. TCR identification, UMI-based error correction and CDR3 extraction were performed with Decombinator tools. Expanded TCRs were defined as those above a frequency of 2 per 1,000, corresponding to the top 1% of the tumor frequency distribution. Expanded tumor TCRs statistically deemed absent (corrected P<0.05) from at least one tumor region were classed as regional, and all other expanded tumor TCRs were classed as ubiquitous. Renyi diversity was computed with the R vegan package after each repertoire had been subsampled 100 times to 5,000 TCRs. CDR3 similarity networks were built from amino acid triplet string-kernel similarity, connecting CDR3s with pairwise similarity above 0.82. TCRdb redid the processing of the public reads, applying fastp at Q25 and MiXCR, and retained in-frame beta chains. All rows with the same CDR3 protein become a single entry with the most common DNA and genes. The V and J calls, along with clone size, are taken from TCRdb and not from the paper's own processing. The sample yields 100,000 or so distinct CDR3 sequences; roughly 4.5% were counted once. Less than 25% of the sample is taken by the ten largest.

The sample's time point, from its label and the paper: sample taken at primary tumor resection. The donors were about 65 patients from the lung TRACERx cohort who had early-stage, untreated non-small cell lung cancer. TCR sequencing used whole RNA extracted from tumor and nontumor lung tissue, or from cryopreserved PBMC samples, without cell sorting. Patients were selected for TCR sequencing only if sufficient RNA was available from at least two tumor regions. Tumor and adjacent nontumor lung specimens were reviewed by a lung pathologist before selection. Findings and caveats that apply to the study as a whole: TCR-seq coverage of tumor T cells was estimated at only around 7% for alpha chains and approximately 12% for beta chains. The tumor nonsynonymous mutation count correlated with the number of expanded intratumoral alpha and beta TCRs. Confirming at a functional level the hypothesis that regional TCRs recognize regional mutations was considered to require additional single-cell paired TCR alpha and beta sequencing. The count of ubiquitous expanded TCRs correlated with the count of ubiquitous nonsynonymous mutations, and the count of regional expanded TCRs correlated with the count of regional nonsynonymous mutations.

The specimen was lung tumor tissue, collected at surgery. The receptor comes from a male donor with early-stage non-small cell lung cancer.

The CDR3 region has the sequence CASSQPLRDYTGELFF. The DNA is as follows: TGCGCCAGCAGCCAACCCCTGCGGGATTACACCGGGGAGCTGTTTTTT. The sequence joins TRBV4-1 to TRBJ2-2, and TRBD2 may be the D gene, going by 6 matching bases. The germline V gene encodes CDR1 MGHRA and CDR2 YSYEKL. V is cut by 2 bases and J by 3 bases, and the space between the germline ends is 13 bases. The CDR3 runs 16 amino acids, cysteine and phenylalanine included. The read is trimmed to its CDR3 DNA, 48 bases read in frame from base 1.